This TCR beta chain was obtained from a study of human T cells and chemical hapten exposure. Via MiXCR, TCRdb re-called the RACE reads, giving one row per CDR3 protein. The table records around 300,000 distinct CDR3 sequences, over 5% of them present only once. Stated time point: pre-sensitization, week 0. Treatment of the sample: therapeutic diphenylcyclopropenone sensitization with weekly scalp DPC. CDR1 is MNHNY and CDR2 is SVGAGI in the germline V gene (reference sequence). V dropped 3 bases and J dropped 4 bases, with 12 bases sitting between them. The length of the CDR3 is 14 residues. The material sequenced was whole blood, taken in connection with sensitization to the hapten diphenylcyclopropenone (DPC). The rearrangement joins TRBV6-6 to TRBJ1-1, with D hard to call. This sequence originates from a woman under 30 with alopecia areata. Some clones in this sample may be carry-over from other donors' samples. The CDR3 DNA sequence: TGTGCCAGCAGTTATGGGGAGGCCAGCACTGAAGCTTTCTTT. Its protein product is CASSYGEASTEAFF.